This is a list of T cell receptor beta chains from one sample in a study of blood T cell repertoires in COVID-19. Sequencing was performed with immunoSEQ multiplex PCR; in TCRdb, only in-frame clones are kept and a portion is missing. The sample lists 200,000 to 250,000 clones; 85% to 90% were seen once. Material for sequencing was PBMCs or T cells enriched from blood (not recorded which). All receptors come from a woman aged 45-60 years with acute COVID-19. Each CDR3 is given with its conserved first and last residue. A D gene is named only where the DNA matches it firmly. Clone sizes are given selectively: once, few, many, or a class where the clone is expanded.

v_call: TRBV15; d_call: -; j_call: TRBJ1-2; clone_size: few; cdr3_nt: TGTGCCACCAGCAGAGGTAAGAGACAGGTCAAATATGGCTACACCTTC; cdr3_aa: CATSRGKRQVKYGYTF
v_call: TRBV5-1; d_call: -; j_call: TRBJ2-3; clone_size: -; cdr3_nt: TGCGCCAGCAGCTTGGGGACACCCCGGGATACGCAGTATTTT; cdr3_aa: CASSLGTPRDTQYF
v_call: TRBV4-2; d_call: TRBD1; j_call: TRBJ2-5; clone_size: -; cdr3_nt: TGTGCCAGCAGCCCGGACAGGGGGCAGATTTCAGGAGAGACCCAGTACTTC; cdr3_aa: CASSPDRGQISGETQYF
v_call: TRBV3-1/TRBV3-2; d_call: -; j_call: TRBJ1-1; clone_size: -; cdr3_nt: TGTGCCAGCAGCCCCCGGGAGGGTGGGTCAGCTTTCTTT; cdr3_aa: CASSPREGGSAFF
v_call: TRBV6-2/TRBV6-3; d_call: TRBD2; j_call: TRBJ2-7; clone_size: -; cdr3_nt: TGTGCCAGCAGCCTAGCGGGAGCCCGCGAGCAGTACTTC; cdr3_aa: CASSLAGAREQYF
v_call: TRBV5-1; d_call: TRBD1; j_call: TRBJ2-7; clone_size: -; cdr3_nt: TGCGCCAGCAGCTTGGAGACAGGGGTGAGCTACGAGCAGTACTTC; cdr3_aa: CASSLETGVSYEQYF
v_call: TRBV6-6; d_call: TRBD2; j_call: TRBJ2-1; clone_size: -; cdr3_nt: TGTGCCAGCAGGCTAGCGGGAGCGGGGGATGAGCAGTTCTTC; cdr3_aa: CASRLAGAGDEQFF
v_call: TRBV5-1; d_call: TRBD1; j_call: TRBJ1-2; clone_size: -; cdr3_nt: TGCGCCAGCAGCGACACGACAGGGGGAATAAATGGCTACACCTTC; cdr3_aa: CASSDTTGGINGYTF
v_call: TRBV7-9; d_call: TRBD1; j_call: TRBJ1-2; clone_size: -; cdr3_nt: TGTGCCAGCAGCTTAGGCAGACAGGGTTTCCCTGGCTACACCTTC; cdr3_aa: CASSLGRQGFPGYTF
v_call: TRBV10-3; d_call: -; j_call: TRBJ2-5; clone_size: -; cdr3_nt: TGTGCCACAGGGGGGCGAGGGGGAAAGACCCAGTACTTC; cdr3_aa: CATGGRGGKTQYF
v_call: TRBV6-8; d_call: TRBD2; j_call: TRBJ2-1; clone_size: -; cdr3_nt: TGTGCCAGCATCCCGAGGGGCGGGAGTGGGTACAATGAGCAGTTCTTC; cdr3_aa: CASIPRGGSGYNEQFF
v_call: TRBV27; d_call: TRBD2; j_call: TRBJ2-4; clone_size: -; cdr3_nt: TGTGCCAGCAGTCCCAGGATAGCGGGAGGGCAAAACATTCAGTACTTC; cdr3_aa: CASSPRIAGGQNIQYF
v_call: TRBV7-9; d_call: -; j_call: TRBJ2-3; clone_size: -; cdr3_nt: TGTGCCAGCAGCTTACGCGAACCAGATACGCAGTATTTT; cdr3_aa: CASSLREPDTQYF
v_call: TRBV7-9; d_call: -; j_call: TRBJ2-7; clone_size: -; cdr3_nt: TGTGCCAGCAGCAAGGACTACCCTTCCTACGAGCAGTACTTC; cdr3_aa: CASSKDYPSYEQYF
v_call: TRBV9; d_call: TRBD1; j_call: TRBJ2-2; clone_size: -; cdr3_nt: TGTGCCAGCAGCCCCCAGGGACAGGGGGTGGCCGGGGAGCTGTTTTTT; cdr3_aa: CASSPQGQGVAGELFF
v_call: TRBV6-1; d_call: TRBD1; j_call: TRBJ1-2; clone_size: -; cdr3_nt: TGTGCCAGCAGTGAGGGGACAGTTAACAATGGCTACACCTTC; cdr3_aa: CASSEGTVNNGYTF
v_call: TRBV28; d_call: TRBD2; j_call: TRBJ2-5; clone_size: -; cdr3_nt: TGTGCCAGCAGTTCCCTAGCGGTCCCTGTTGAGACCCAGTACTTC; cdr3_aa: CASSSLAVPVETQYF
v_call: TRBV3-1/TRBV3-2; d_call: TRBD2; j_call: TRBJ2-2; clone_size: -; cdr3_nt: TGTGCCAGCAGCCCCGGACTAGCGAGGACCGGGGAGCTGTTTTTT; cdr3_aa: CASSPGLARTGELFF
v_call: TRBV4-2; d_call: -; j_call: TRBJ2-3; clone_size: few; cdr3_nt: TGTGCCAGCGGATGGGGGGAGAGCACAGATACGCAGTATTTT; cdr3_aa: CASGWGESTDTQYF
v_call: TRBV6-2/TRBV6-3; d_call: -; j_call: TRBJ1-1; clone_size: -; cdr3_nt: TGTGCCAGCAGTTACTCGATGAGGGTGAACACTGAAGCTTTCTTT; cdr3_aa: CASSYSMRVNTEAFF
v_call: TRBV7-2; d_call: -; j_call: TRBJ2-1; clone_size: -; cdr3_nt: TGTGCCAGCAGCTTAGCGCAGGGGTTGGAGCAGTTCTTC; cdr3_aa: CASSLAQGLEQFF
v_call: TRBV7-3; d_call: TRBD2; j_call: TRBJ2-1; clone_size: once; cdr3_nt: TGTGCCAGCAGCTTAGCGGGGGTGGGCACTGAGCAGTTCTTC; cdr3_aa: CASSLAGVGTEQFF
v_call: TRBV28; d_call: TRBD2; j_call: TRBJ2-1; clone_size: -; cdr3_nt: TGTGCCAGCAGCACGACCGGGACTAGCGGGAGGCACCGTGATGAGCAGTTCTTC; cdr3_aa: CASSTTGTSGRHRDEQFF
v_call: TRBV24-1; d_call: -; j_call: TRBJ1-5; clone_size: -; cdr3_nt: TGTGCCACCAGTGATGCGCCGGGAAAGGGCAATCAGCCCCAGCATTTT; cdr3_aa: CATSDAPGKGNQPQHF
v_call: TRBV28; d_call: -; j_call: TRBJ2-1; clone_size: -; cdr3_nt: TGTGCCAGCAGTTGGACTCCCCTCCCAAATGAGCAGTTCTTC; cdr3_aa: CASSWTPLPNEQFF
v_call: TRBV15; d_call: -; j_call: TRBJ1-2; clone_size: few; cdr3_nt: TGTGCCACCAGCAAGGCCGGAGATCCCTATGGCTACACCTTC; cdr3_aa: CATSKAGDPYGYTF
v_call: TRBV11-3; d_call: -; j_call: TRBJ2-2; clone_size: -; cdr3_nt: TGTGCCAGCGGTATCAGGGAGGACGGGGAGCTGTTTTTT; cdr3_aa: CASGIREDGELFF
v_call: TRBV4-2; d_call: TRBD2; j_call: TRBJ2-7; clone_size: -; cdr3_nt: TGTGCCAGCAGCCAAGGACCGGGACTAGATCCCTCCTACGAGCAGTACTTC; cdr3_aa: CASSQGPGLDPSYEQYF
v_call: TRBV27; d_call: -; j_call: TRBJ2-2; clone_size: once; cdr3_nt: TGTGCCAGCAGGATTTACTACGCGAACACCGGGGAGCTGTTTTTT; cdr3_aa: CASRIYYANTGELFF
v_call: TRBV11-3; d_call: TRBD1; j_call: TRBJ1-4; clone_size: -; cdr3_nt: TGTGCCAGCAGCTTGGGACAGGGACGTAATAATGAAAAACTGTTTTTT; cdr3_aa: CASSLGQGRNNEKLFF
v_call: TRBV2; d_call: -; j_call: TRBJ1-2; clone_size: -; cdr3_nt: TGTGCCAGCAGTCAACAGGAGAACTATGGCTACACCTTC; cdr3_aa: CASSQQENYGYTF
v_call: TRBV30; d_call: -; j_call: TRBJ1-6; clone_size: once; cdr3_nt: TGTGCCTGGAGTGTCAGCCCCAGGGGTAATTCACCCCTCCACTTT; cdr3_aa: CAWSVSPRGNSPLHF
v_call: TRBV9; d_call: -; j_call: TRBJ1-3; clone_size: -; cdr3_nt: TGTGCCAGCTCCCGGGACTCTGGAAACACCATATATTTT; cdr3_aa: CASSRDSGNTIYF
v_call: TRBV30; d_call: TRBD1; j_call: TRBJ1-2; clone_size: -; cdr3_nt: TGTGCCTGGAGTGGGGGACAGTACTATGGCTACACCTTC; cdr3_aa: CAWSGGQYYGYTF
v_call: TRBV28; d_call: -; j_call: TRBJ1-5; clone_size: few; cdr3_nt: TGTGCCAGCAGTTTCAACAGGGGCAATCAGCCCCAGCATTTT; cdr3_aa: CASSFNRGNQPQHF
v_call: TRBV20-1; d_call: -; j_call: TRBJ1-1; clone_size: -; cdr3_nt: TGCAGTGCTAGGGAGGACACTGAAGCTTTCTTT; cdr3_aa: CSAREDTEAFF
v_call: TRBV28; d_call: -; j_call: TRBJ1-1; clone_size: -; cdr3_nt: TGTGCCAGCAGCCCCATGGGGGCGAATGAAGCTTTCTTT; cdr3_aa: CASSPMGANEAFF
v_call: TRBV12-3/TRBV12-4; d_call: TRBD2; j_call: TRBJ2-7; clone_size: -; cdr3_nt: TGTGCCAGCATCGGACTAGCGGGACACGAGCAGTACTTC; cdr3_aa: CASIGLAGHEQYF
v_call: TRBV9; d_call: -; j_call: TRBJ2-3; clone_size: once; cdr3_nt: TGTGCCAGCAGCGTAGACGGCAGACTCACAGATACGCAGTATTTT; cdr3_aa: CASSVDGRLTDTQYF
v_call: TRBV19; d_call: -; j_call: TRBJ1-2; clone_size: once; cdr3_nt: TGTGCCAGTAGTATTCCGGGGGGAAGGATCTATGGCTACACCTTC; cdr3_aa: CASSIPGGRIYGYTF
v_call: TRBV27; d_call: TRBD1; j_call: TRBJ1-6; clone_size: few; cdr3_nt: TGTGCCAGCAGTTTATCGTACCCAGGGGGTGTAAATTCACCCCTCCACTTT; cdr3_aa: CASSLSYPGGVNSPLHF
v_call: TRBV19; d_call: -; j_call: TRBJ2-6; clone_size: -; cdr3_nt: TGTGCCAGTAGTAAGAGGGCTGGGGCCAACGTCCTGACTTTC; cdr3_aa: CASSKRAGANVLTF
v_call: TRBV5-6; d_call: TRBD2; j_call: TRBJ2-3; clone_size: -; cdr3_nt: TGTGCCAGCAGGGGACTAGCGGGAAGTCGCGGTACGCAGTATTTT; cdr3_aa: CASRGLAGSRGTQYF
v_call: TRBV5-1; d_call: -; j_call: TRBJ2-5; clone_size: -; cdr3_nt: TGCGCCAGCAGCTTGGAGTCAGCGCAAAGCGGCGAGACCCAGTACTTC; cdr3_aa: CASSLESAQSGETQYF
v_call: TRBV2; d_call: -; j_call: TRBJ1-4; clone_size: -; cdr3_nt: TGTGCCAGCTCGACGGTGGGAGTCGGGGGGGAAAAACTGTTTTTT; cdr3_aa: CASSTVGVGGEKLFF
v_call: TRBV27; d_call: -; j_call: TRBJ2-7; clone_size: -; cdr3_nt: TGTGCCAGCAGCACAAGGGGCTACGAGCAGTACTTC; cdr3_aa: CASSTRGYEQYF
v_call: TRBV28; d_call: TRBD2; j_call: TRBJ2-7; clone_size: -; cdr3_nt: TGTGCCAGCTGTATCCCGGGACTAGCGGGAGGCGAGCAGTACTTC; cdr3_aa: CASCIPGLAGGEQYF
v_call: TRBV7-2; d_call: TRBD2; j_call: TRBJ2-1; clone_size: -; cdr3_nt: TGTGCCAGCAGCCCTCTCCGGACTAGCGGCCTTTCCAATGAGCAGTTCTTC; cdr3_aa: CASSPLRTSGLSNEQFF
v_call: TRBV19; d_call: -; j_call: TRBJ2-1; clone_size: once; cdr3_nt: TGTGCCAGTAGGCACGGACTAATCTCTACCAATGAGCAGTTCTTC; cdr3_aa: CASRHGLISTNEQFF
v_call: TRBV18; d_call: TRBD1; j_call: TRBJ1-2; clone_size: -; cdr3_nt: TGTGCCAGCTCACCTGGACAGGGAGGCACCTTTATATATGGCTACACCTTC; cdr3_aa: CASSPGQGGTFIYGYTF
v_call: TRBV7-3; d_call: TRBD2; j_call: TRBJ2-1; clone_size: -; cdr3_nt: TGTGCCAGCAGCTCCCAGCGGGGGAGCTCCTACAATGAGCAGTTCTTC; cdr3_aa: CASSSQRGSSYNEQFF
v_call: TRBV11-1; d_call: -; j_call: TRBJ2-7; clone_size: -; cdr3_nt: TGTGCCAGCAGCTTACCGGGAGAGTCCTACGAGCAGTACTTC; cdr3_aa: CASSLPGESYEQYF
v_call: TRBV6-2/TRBV6-3; d_call: -; j_call: TRBJ1-2; clone_size: -; cdr3_nt: TGTGCCAGCAGTAACGACCTCAGGGATGGCTACACCTTC; cdr3_aa: CASSNDLRDGYTF
v_call: TRBV5-4; d_call: -; j_call: TRBJ2-7; clone_size: -; cdr3_nt: TGTGCCAGCAGCTTGACGGTTGGAGGGGGGGACGAGCAGTACTTC; cdr3_aa: CASSLTVGGGDEQYF
v_call: TRBV11-3; d_call: TRBD1; j_call: TRBJ2-1; clone_size: -; cdr3_nt: TGTGCCAGCAGCCCAGGACAGGCGAATGAGCAGTTCTTC; cdr3_aa: CASSPGQANEQFF
v_call: TRBV18; d_call: -; j_call: TRBJ1-2; clone_size: -; cdr3_nt: TGTGCCAGCTCACCGGGGGGTAGCAGGATCAACTATGGCTACACCTTC; cdr3_aa: CASSPGGSRINYGYTF
v_call: TRBV13; d_call: -; j_call: TRBJ2-1; clone_size: -; cdr3_nt: TGTGCCAGCAGCCCGTACACTCCGGGACTTCTCTACAATGAGCAGTTCTTC; cdr3_aa: CASSPYTPGLLYNEQFF
v_call: TRBV7-6; d_call: TRBD2; j_call: TRBJ2-7; clone_size: -; cdr3_nt: TGTGCCAGCAGCTTAAATGCGCCTAGCGGGCTCTACGAGCAGTACTTC; cdr3_aa: CASSLNAPSGLYEQYF
v_call: TRBV3-1/TRBV3-2; d_call: TRBD2; j_call: TRBJ2-7; clone_size: -; cdr3_nt: TGTGCCAGCAGCCCCACGCTTCTTCTAGCGGGAGGGGCCTACGAGCAGTACTTC; cdr3_aa: CASSPTLLLAGGAYEQYF